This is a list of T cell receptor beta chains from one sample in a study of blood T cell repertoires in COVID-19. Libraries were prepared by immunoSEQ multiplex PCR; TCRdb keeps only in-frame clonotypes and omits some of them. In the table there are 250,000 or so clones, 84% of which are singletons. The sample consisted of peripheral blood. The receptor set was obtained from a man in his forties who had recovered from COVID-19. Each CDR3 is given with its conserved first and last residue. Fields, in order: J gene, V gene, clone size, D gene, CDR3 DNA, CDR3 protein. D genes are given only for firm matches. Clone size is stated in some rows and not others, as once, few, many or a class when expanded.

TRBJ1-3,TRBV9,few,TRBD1,TGTGCCAGCAGCGCCGGGACAGCTGGAAACACCATATATTTT,CASSAGTAGNTIYF
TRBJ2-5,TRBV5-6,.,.,TGTGCCAGCAGCTTGGTCGTCTCAGAGACCCAGTACTTC,CASSLVVSETQYF
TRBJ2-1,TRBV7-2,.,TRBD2,TGTGCCAGTATGGAACTAGCGGGGGCTAGGAATGAGCAGTTCTTC,CASMELAGARNEQFF
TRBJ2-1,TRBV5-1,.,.,TGCGCCAGCAGCACCCGGACAGCTAACAATGAGCAGTTCTTC,CASSTRTANNEQFF
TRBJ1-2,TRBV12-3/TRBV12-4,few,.,TGTGCCAGCACCGGACTGGACTATGGCTACACCTTC,CASTGLDYGYTF
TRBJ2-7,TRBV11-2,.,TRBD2,TGTGCCAGCAGCTTAGAGTCCTCTAGCGGGGGTTACGAGCAGTACTTC,CASSLESSSGGYEQYF
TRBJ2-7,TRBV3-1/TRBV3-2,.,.,TGTGCCAGCAGCCAGGGGGGCGAGCAGTACTTC,CASSQGGEQYF
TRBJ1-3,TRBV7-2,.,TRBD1,TGTGCCAGCGGAAACAGGGGGCTCGACACCATATATTTT,CASGNRGLDTIYF
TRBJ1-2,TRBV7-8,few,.,TGTGCCAGCAGCTTAAATGAAGCCAACTATGGCTACACCTTC,CASSLNEANYGYTF
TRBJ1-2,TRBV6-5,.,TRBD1,TGTGCCAGCAGTTCCCGGACAGGGGGCGACTATGGCTACACCTTC,CASSSRTGGDYGYTF
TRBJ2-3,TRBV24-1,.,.,TGTGCCACCAGTGATTCGTCCGGGGGCACAGATACGCAGTATTTT,CATSDSSGGTDTQYF
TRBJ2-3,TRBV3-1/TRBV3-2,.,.,TGTGCCAGCAGCCAAGACGGGGGTGATACGCAGTATTTT,CASSQDGGDTQYF
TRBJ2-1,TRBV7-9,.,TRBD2,TGTGCCAGCAGCGGATGGACTAGCGGGAGATACAATGAGCAGTTCTTC,CASSGWTSGRYNEQFF
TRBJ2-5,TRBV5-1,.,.,TGCGCCAGCAGCTTGGGACAGGAGACGACCCAGTACTTC,CASSLGQETTQYF
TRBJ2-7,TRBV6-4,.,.,TGTGCCAGCAGTGAAGAAGCAGGCCCCTACGAGCAGTACTTC,CASSEEAGPYEQYF
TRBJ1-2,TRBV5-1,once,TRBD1,TGCGCCAGCAGCTTGCTGCCGGACAGGGAAAGCGGCTACACCTTC,CASSLLPDRESGYTF
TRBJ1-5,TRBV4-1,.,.,TGCGCCAGCAGCCAAGGCCCTAATAGCAATCAGCCCCAGCATTTT,CASSQGPNSNQPQHF
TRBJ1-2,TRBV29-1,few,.,TGCAGCGCGACGGGGAATTTTGGCTACACCTTC,CSATGNFGYTF
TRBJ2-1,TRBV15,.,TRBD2,TGTGCCACCAGCAGAGAACTAGCGGGAGACAATGAGCAGTTCTTC,CATSRELAGDNEQFF
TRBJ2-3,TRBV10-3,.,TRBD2,TGTGCCATTTCTAGCGGGAGAGGGGCTGATACGCAGTATTTT,CAISSGRGADTQYF
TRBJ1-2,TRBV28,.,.,TGTGCCAGCGAGGAGGGGGGGGACTATGGCTACACCTTC,CASEEGGDYGYTF
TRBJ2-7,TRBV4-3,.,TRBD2,TGCGCCAGCAGCCAAATAGCGGGAGGCCCCTACGAGCAGTACTTC,CASSQIAGGPYEQYF
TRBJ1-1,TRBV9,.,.,TGTGCCAGCAGCGTGACCCCTAGGACTGAAGCTTTCTTT,CASSVTPRTEAFF
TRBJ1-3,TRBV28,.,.,TGTGCCAGCAGTGACGGACCGGGGGGAAACACCATATATTTT,CASSDGPGGNTIYF
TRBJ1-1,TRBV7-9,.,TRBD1,TGTGCCAGCAGCTTAGACGTAACAGGGGTGGGTGCTGAAGCTTTCTTT,CASSLDVTGVGAEAFF
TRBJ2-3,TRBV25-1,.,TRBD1,TGTGCCAGCAGTGAGTTACAGGGGGGAAGCACAGATACGCAGTATTTT,CASSELQGGSTDTQYF
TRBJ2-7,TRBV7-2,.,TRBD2,TGTGCCAGCAGCTTATCAGCGGGGCCCAGCTCCTACGAGCAGTACTTC,CASSLSAGPSSYEQYF
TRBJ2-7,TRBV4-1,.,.,TGCGCCAGCAGCCAAGATGGCAGCGGGCTCTCCTACGAGCAGTACTTC,CASSQDGSGLSYEQYF
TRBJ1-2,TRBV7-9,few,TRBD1,TGTGCCAGCAGCTTAGCCCGGGACAGGCCTGGTGGCTACACCTTC,CASSLARDRPGGYTF
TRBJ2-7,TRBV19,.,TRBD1,TGTGCCACCTCGAGGGGGACAGCTTCCTACGAGCAGTACTTC,CATSRGTASYEQYF
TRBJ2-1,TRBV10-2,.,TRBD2,TGCGCCAGCAGTGGCCTAGCGGGGGGGCCCCAGTTCTTC,CASSGLAGGPQFF
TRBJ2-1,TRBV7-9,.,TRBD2,TGTGCCACCCCAGAAGGACTAGCGGGGGGCGATGAGCAGTTCTTC,CATPEGLAGGDEQFF
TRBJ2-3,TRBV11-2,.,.,TGTGCCAGCAGCTTATTTCTCGCAGATACGCAGTATTTT,CASSLFLADTQYF
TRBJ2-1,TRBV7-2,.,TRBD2,TGTGCCAGCAGCTTGACTAGCGGGGTCTACAATGAGCAGTTCTTC,CASSLTSGVYNEQFF
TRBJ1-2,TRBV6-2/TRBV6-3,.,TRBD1,TGTGCCAGCAGTCGCGCCAACGGACAGGGGCGATTCAAGGGCTACACCTTC,CASSRANGQGRFKGYTF
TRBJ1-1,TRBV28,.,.,TGTGCCAGCAGCCTCCCCGGGTTTCCCACTGAAGCTTTCTTT,CASSLPGFPTEAFF
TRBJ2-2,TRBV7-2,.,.,TGTGCCAGCAGCCCTAGCGGGGAGCTGTTTTTT,CASSPSGELFF
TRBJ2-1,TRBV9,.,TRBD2,TGTGCCAGCAGCGTAGAGGCGGGAGGGGGGCATGAGCAGTTCTTC,CASSVEAGGGHEQFF
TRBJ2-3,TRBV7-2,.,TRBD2,TGTGCCAGCAGCTTAAGGGGCGGGAGGGCCACAGATACGCAGTATTTT,CASSLRGGRATDTQYF
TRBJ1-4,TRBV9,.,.,TGTGCCAGCAGCGTAGCTTCAGCGCGGGTAGGTGGTGAAAAACTGTTTTTT,CASSVASARVGGEKLFF
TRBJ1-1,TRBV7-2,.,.,TGTGCCAGCAGCTTGGAGCGGGAGGGGCCTGAAGCTTTCTTT,CASSLEREGPEAFF
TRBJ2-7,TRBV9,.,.,TGTGCCAGCAGCGCCGGTGGGGGGACCTCCTACGAGCAGTACTTC,CASSAGGGTSYEQYF
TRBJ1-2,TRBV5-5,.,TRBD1,TGTGCCAGCAGCTTCACTAGGACAGGGGATGGCTACACCTTC,CASSFTRTGDGYTF